The present entry profiles one T cell receptor (beta chain) with its context. Antigen specificity is unknown. These data belong to a study of T cell repertoires in cytomegalovirus infection. Study summary: Matching HLA type, along with CMV infection, was indicated by public TCR beta signatures. Findings of the study overall: In two of eight donors, the top clonotype was HLA-C-restricted CMV-specific.

TCRdb re-called the reads with MiXCR, one entry per CDR3 protein. The table includes fewer than 650,000 distinct CDR3 sequences, approximately 40% detected once. This CDR3 has 15 amino acids. Trimming cost V 5 bases and J 3 bases; bases outside gene matches: 7. Germline values: CDR1 LGHNA, CDR2 YSLEER. This material consisted of cultured PBMCs, taken from culture after CMV antigen stimulation. This clonotype originated in a human donor in good health (CMV status not recorded). Some clones in this sample may be carry-over from other donors' samples. The rearrangement uses TRBV4-3 and TRBJ2-1; 7 nucleotides agree with TRBD1. As DNA, the CDR3 is TGCGCCAGCAGCAATAGACAGGGCGGCTACAATGAGCAGTTCTTC. This translates into CASSNRQGGYNEQFF.